This TCR beta chain was identified during a study of T cells in tuberculosis. For the study at large: This South African cohort compared adolescents with or without latent tuberculosis against adults with active tuberculosis.

Study-wide results and limits: Smaller alpha distances in active tuberculosis partly reflected shorter CDR3-alpha lengths.

The ends lost 4 bases at V and 10 bases at J; junction bases unmatched: 8. The germline V gene has CDR1 MNHNY and CDR2 SVGAGI (reference sequence). This CDR3 is 15 amino acids long. Repertoires were generated with immunoSEQ multiplex PCR, while TCRdb's copy carries only in-frame clones and drops some. Of about 49,000 clones in the sample, 90% to 95% were seen once. Time point: new active TB diagnosis, blood taken before or within 7 days of starting treatment. Confirmation came from sputum smear and/or culture positivity for M. tuberculosis. As concerns this clone: Antigen: not known.

The TCR comes from an adult with tuberculosis. The chain recombines TRBV6-6 with TRBJ2-1; the match to TRBD1 covers 12 bases. The sample consisted of PBMCs, taken at tuberculosis diagnosis. CDR3 sequence (DNA): TGTGCCAGCAGTTCCCCGGGACAGGGGGCTGGGGAGCAGTTCTTC. Its translation is CASSSPGQGAGEQFF.